The T cell receptor (beta chain) described here comes from a study of cytomegalovirus exposure and HLA in healthy donors. PCR was performed using 60 Vbeta and 13 Jbeta primers. Data came from immunoSEQ multiplex PCR; TCRdb stores just in-frame clones and leaves some out. The sample has about 140,000 clones; 80% to 90% are singletons. Points from the study as a whole: Generally TCR sequences proved uncommon, though certain public TCRs appeared in numerous donors.

CDR1 and CDR2 (germline): LGHNA, YSLEER. The CDR3 is 13 amino acids. Trimming took 4 bases from V and 1 from J, leaving 7 bases between them. Points on this clone: Its antigen remains unknown.

Material: PBMCs. This TCR derives from a woman aged 25-40 years in good health and CMV-seronegative. The chain is built from TRBV4-3 and TRBJ1-1, with no clear D. The CDR3 sequence is CASSRIANTEAFF. The CDR3 coding sequence is TGCGCCAGCAGCCGTATAGCGAACACTGAAGCTTTCTTT.